This T cell receptor beta chain was obtained from a study of identifying expanded T cells in peripheral blood. Overall study findings and caveats: Differentially abundant clones: around 1.1 between replicates, about 16 at approximately 14 days, around 20 at four. Variance in clone template counts between roughly two-week samples significantly increased with total template count across all healthy donors.

The method was immunoSEQ multiplex PCR; TCRdb's version includes in-frame clones alone and lacks a portion of them. This sample has around 60,000 clones; approximately 80% occur once, and the top ten carry roughly 18%. During the collection period, no donor immune events like infections were recorded. On this clone itself: Its antigen is not identified.

The germline CDR1 and CDR2 sequences are GTSNPN and SVGIG (reference sequence). CDR3 length equals 17 residues. The V segment lost 5 bases and the J segment 0 bases; nucleotides outside the gene matches: 13. The TCR was taken from a person aged 18 to 75 in good health. Sequencing was carried out using blood. The V gene is TRBV30, the J gene TRBJ1-1; 9 bases are a match to TRBD1. The CDR3 region has the DNA TGTGCCTGGGACTTTACACAGGGGGCGCGGATGAACACTGAAGCTTTCTTT. It translates to CAWDFTQGARMNTEAFF.